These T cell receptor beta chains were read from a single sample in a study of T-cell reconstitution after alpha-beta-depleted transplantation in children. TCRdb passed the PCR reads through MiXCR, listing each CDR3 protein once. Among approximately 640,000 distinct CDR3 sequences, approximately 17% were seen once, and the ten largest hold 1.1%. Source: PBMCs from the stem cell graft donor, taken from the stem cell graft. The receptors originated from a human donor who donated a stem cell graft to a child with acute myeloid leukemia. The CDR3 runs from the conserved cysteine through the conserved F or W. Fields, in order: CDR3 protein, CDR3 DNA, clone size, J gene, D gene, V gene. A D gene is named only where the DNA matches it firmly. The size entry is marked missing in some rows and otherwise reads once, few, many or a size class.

CDR3 protein: CATSRDVSPRRPQHF
CDR3 DNA: TGTGCCACCAGCAGAGATGTCAGTCCCCGACGGCCCCAGCATTTT
clone size: NA
J gene: TRBJ1-5
D gene: NA
V gene: TRBV15

CDR3 protein: CASIDSGTGVQQYF
CDR3 DNA: TGTGCCAGCATAGACTCCGGGACAGGGGTTCAGCAGTACTTC
clone size: many
J gene: TRBJ2-7
D gene: TRBD1
V gene: TRBV6-5

CDR3 protein: CSARELTVTQYF
CDR3 DNA: TGCAGTGCTAGGGAGTTAACGGTGACCCAGTACTTC
clone size: many
J gene: TRBJ2-5
D gene: NA
V gene: TRBV20-1

CDR3 protein: CASSLTEDTEAFF
CDR3 DNA: TGTGCCAGCAGTTTGACGGAGGACACTGAAGCTTTCTTT
clone size: many
J gene: TRBJ1-1
D gene: NA
V gene: TRBV6-4

CDR3 protein: CSVRAIQETQYF
CDR3 DNA: TGCAGCGTACGAGCGATCCAAGAGACCCAGTACTTC
clone size: many
J gene: TRBJ2-5
D gene: NA
V gene: TRBV29-1

CDR3 protein: CASSLTGQGTGTHTEAFF
CDR3 DNA: TGTGCCAGCAGCTTGACAGGACAGGGGACGGGTACTCACACTGAAGCTTTCTTT
clone size: NA
J gene: TRBJ1-1
D gene: TRBD1
V gene: TRBV11-2

CDR3 protein: CSAVGGGDTQYF
CDR3 DNA: TGCAGTGCTGTAGGAGGGGGGGATACGCAGTATTTT
clone size: NA
J gene: TRBJ2-3
D gene: NA
V gene: TRBV20-1

CDR3 protein: CASSFGTSGGPGYF
CDR3 DNA: TGTGCCAGCAGCTTCGGGACTAGCGGAGGGCCCGGGTACTTC
clone size: few
J gene: TRBJ2-5
D gene: TRBD2
V gene: TRBV11-2

CDR3 protein: CASSSWEGQETQYF
CDR3 DNA: TGTGCCAGCAGCTCGTGGGAGGGGCAGGAGACCCAGTACTTC
clone size: many
J gene: TRBJ2-5
D gene: TRBD2
V gene: TRBV6-1

CDR3 protein: CASSLGDEQFF
CDR3 DNA: TGTGCCAGCAGCTTAGGTGATGAGCAGTTCTTC
clone size: many
J gene: TRBJ2-1
D gene: NA
V gene: TRBV7-9

CDR3 protein: CASSFGSGGTYEQYF
CDR3 DNA: TGTGCCAGCAGTTTCGGTAGCGGGGGAACCTACGAGCAGTACTTC
clone size: NA
J gene: TRBJ2-7
D gene: TRBD2
V gene: TRBV12-3/TRBV12-4

CDR3 protein: CASSHLPGTGEQETQYF
CDR3 DNA: TGTGCCAGCAGCCATTTACCCGGGACAGGGGAGCAAGAGACCCAGTACTTC
clone size: many
J gene: TRBJ2-5
D gene: TRBD1
V gene: TRBV4-2

CDR3 protein: CASSSGDKNIQYF
CDR3 DNA: TGTGCCAGCAGCTCGGGGGACAAAAACATTCAGTACTTC
clone size: NA
J gene: TRBJ2-4
D gene: NA
V gene: TRBV11-3

CDR3 protein: CSARPGGRNTGELFF
CDR3 DNA: TGCAGTGCTAGGCCCGGGGGGCGAAACACCGGGGAGCTGTTTTTT
clone size: few
J gene: TRBJ2-2
D gene: NA
V gene: TRBV20-1

CDR3 protein: CSAFTRGGYNEQFF
CDR3 DNA: TGCAGTGCTTTTACACGGGGGGGCTACAATGAGCAGTTCTTC
clone size: many
J gene: TRBJ2-1
D gene: TRBD2
V gene: TRBV20-1

CDR3 protein: CASSLSAGTGSEKLFF
CDR3 DNA: TGTGCCAGCAGTTTATCGGCCGGGACAGGGTCTGAAAAACTGTTTTTT
clone size: many
J gene: TRBJ1-4
D gene: TRBD1
V gene: TRBV27

CDR3 protein: CASSLTTNSPLHF
CDR3 DNA: TGTGCCAGCAGCTTAACAACGAATTCACCCCTCCACTTT
clone size: many
J gene: TRBJ1-6
D gene: NA
V gene: TRBV7-9

CDR3 protein: CASSYGPSTGRNEAFF
CDR3 DNA: TGTGCCAGCAGTTACGGCCCTTCGACAGGGAGGAATGAAGCTTTCTTT
clone size: NA
J gene: TRBJ1-1
D gene: TRBD1
V gene: TRBV6-2/TRBV6-3

CDR3 protein: CASSEDRGSGANVLTF
CDR3 DNA: TGTGCCAGCAGTGAAGACAGGGGAAGTGGGGCCAACGTCCTGACTTTC
clone size: NA
J gene: TRBJ2-6
D gene: TRBD1
V gene: TRBV28

CDR3 protein: CSARGRGGYNEQFF
CDR3 DNA: TGCAGTGCTAGGGGGCGGGGGGGCTACAATGAGCAGTTCTTC
clone size: many
J gene: TRBJ2-1
D gene: TRBD2
V gene: TRBV20-1

CDR3 protein: CASSLGAQPSLAFF
CDR3 DNA: TGCGCCAGCAGCTTGGGGGCACAACCCTCGTTGGCTTTCTTT
clone size: many
J gene: TRBJ1-1
D gene: NA
V gene: TRBV5-1

CDR3 protein: CATHPGSGFMHNEQFF
CDR3 DNA: TGTGCCACACACCCTGGGAGCGGGTTCATGCACAATGAGCAGTTCTTC
clone size: many
J gene: TRBJ2-1
D gene: NA
V gene: TRBV24-1

CDR3 protein: CASSEGAGSLTGELFF
CDR3 DNA: TGTGCCAGCAGTGAAGGGGCGGGGTCCCTTACCGGGGAGCTGTTTTTT
clone size: few
J gene: TRBJ2-2
D gene: NA
V gene: TRBV2

CDR3 protein: CASSQGYGARGKNIQYF
CDR3 DNA: TGCGCCAGCAGCCAAGGGTACGGGGCGAGGGGCAAAAACATTCAGTACTTC
clone size: few
J gene: TRBJ2-4
D gene: NA
V gene: TRBV4-3

CDR3 protein: CASSPTGRGNQPQHF
CDR3 DNA: TGCGCCAGCAGCCCGACAGGACGGGGCAATCAGCCCCAGCATTTT
clone size: few
J gene: TRBJ1-5
D gene: NA
V gene: TRBV5-1

CDR3 protein: CASSPGGRDTEAFF
CDR3 DNA: TGTGCCAGCAGCCCAGGGGGCCGGGACACTGAAGCTTTCTTT
clone size: few
J gene: TRBJ1-1
D gene: TRBD1
V gene: TRBV12-3/TRBV12-4

CDR3 protein: CSARDLGQIYGYTF
CDR3 DNA: TGCAGTGCTAGAGATTTAGGACAAATCTATGGCTACACCTTC
clone size: many
J gene: TRBJ1-2
D gene: NA
V gene: TRBV20-1

CDR3 protein: CASSPPLGDRGNTIYF
CDR3 DNA: TGTGCCAGCAGTCCCCCCCTCGGGGACAGGGGAAACACCATATATTTT
clone size: few
J gene: TRBJ1-3
D gene: TRBD1
V gene: TRBV12-3/TRBV12-4

CDR3 protein: CASSFLSGGRHGELFF
CDR3 DNA: TGTGCCAGCAGTTTCCTCAGCGGGGGGAGGCACGGGGAGCTGTTTTTT
clone size: many
J gene: TRBJ2-2
D gene: TRBD2
V gene: TRBV12-3/TRBV12-4

CDR3 protein: CASGPTGTMNTEAFF
CDR3 DNA: TGCGCCAGCGGGCCGACAGGGACAATGAACACTGAAGCTTTCTTT
clone size: NA
J gene: TRBJ1-1
D gene: TRBD1
V gene: TRBV5-1

CDR3 protein: CASSFRVASGANVLTF
CDR3 DNA: TGTGCCAGCAGTTTCCGGGTGGCCTCTGGGGCCAACGTCCTGACTTTC
clone size: few
J gene: TRBJ2-6
D gene: NA
V gene: TRBV12-3/TRBV12-4

CDR3 protein: CASTMATGGTEAFF
CDR3 DNA: TGCGCCAGCACCATGGCGACGGGCGGCACTGAAGCTTTCTTT
clone size: many
J gene: TRBJ1-1
D gene: NA
V gene: TRBV5-1

CDR3 protein: CASSLRQSSYEQYF
CDR3 DNA: TGTGCCAGCAGTTTAAGACAGAGTTCCTACGAGCAGTACTTC
clone size: NA
J gene: TRBJ2-7
D gene: NA
V gene: TRBV6-2/TRBV6-3

CDR3 protein: CASSPSTGNENTEAFF
CDR3 DNA: TGTGCCAGCAGCCCTTCTACAGGGAATGAGAACACTGAAGCTTTCTTT
clone size: few
J gene: TRBJ1-1
D gene: NA
V gene: TRBV7-9

CDR3 protein: CSVDRGSSGANVLTF
CDR3 DNA: TGCAGCGTCGACAGGGGGTCCTCTGGGGCCAACGTCCTGACTTTC
clone size: many
J gene: TRBJ2-6
D gene: TRBD1
V gene: TRBV29-1

CDR3 protein: CASSIGGGSNTQYF
CDR3 DNA: TGTGCCAGCAGCATAGGGGGGGGGTCAAATACGCAGTATTTT
clone size: NA
J gene: TRBJ2-3
D gene: NA
V gene: TRBV7-3

CDR3 protein: CAIQPGGPNYGYTF
CDR3 DNA: TGTGCCATCCAACCAGGGGGCCCTAACTATGGCTACACCTTC
clone size: NA
J gene: TRBJ1-2
D gene: TRBD1
V gene: TRBV10-3

CDR3 protein: CASSMDRVSHNEQFF
CDR3 DNA: TGTGCCAGCAGTATGGACAGGGTTAGCCACAATGAGCAGTTCTTC
clone size: NA
J gene: TRBJ2-1
D gene: TRBD1
V gene: TRBV2

CDR3 protein: CASSLSWVNTDTQYF
CDR3 DNA: TGCGCCAGCAGCCTCAGCTGGGTTAACACAGATACGCAGTATTTT
clone size: few
J gene: TRBJ2-3
D gene: NA
V gene: TRBV4-3

CDR3 protein: CASSFGINQPQHF
CDR3 DNA: TGTGCCAGCAGCTTTGGGATCAATCAGCCCCAGCATTTT
clone size: many
J gene: TRBJ1-5
D gene: NA
V gene: TRBV5-5

CDR3 protein: CASSLASGTDQPQHF
CDR3 DNA: TGTGCCAGCAGCCTGGCATCCGGAACAGATCAGCCCCAGCATTTT
clone size: many
J gene: TRBJ1-5
D gene: NA
V gene: TRBV12-3/TRBV12-4

CDR3 protein: CASGLGPLGYTF
CDR3 DNA: TGTGCCAGCGGCCTCGGGCCCCTTGGCTACACCTTC
clone size: NA
J gene: TRBJ1-2
D gene: NA
V gene: TRBV4-2

CDR3 protein: CSARAGEGRQQPQHF
CDR3 DNA: TGCAGTGCTAGAGCCGGGGAGGGGAGGCAACAGCCCCAGCATTTT
clone size: few
J gene: TRBJ1-5
D gene: NA
V gene: TRBV20-1

CDR3 protein: CATGGTAYNSPLHF
CDR3 DNA: TGTGCCACCGGAGGGACAGCCTATAATTCACCCCTCCACTTT
clone size: few
J gene: TRBJ1-6
D gene: TRBD1
V gene: TRBV27

CDR3 protein: CSARGPTRAETQYF
CDR3 DNA: TGCAGTGCTAGAGGCCCCACTAGGGCAGAGACCCAGTACTTC
clone size: NA
J gene: TRBJ2-5
D gene: NA
V gene: TRBV20-1

CDR3 protein: CASSRDFSSYEQYF
CDR3 DNA: TGTGCCAGCAGCCGGGACTTCAGCTCCTACGAGCAGTACTTC
clone size: few
J gene: TRBJ2-7
D gene: NA
V gene: TRBV7-9

CDR3 protein: CSVETGPAGELFF
CDR3 DNA: TGCAGCGTTGAAACGGGGCCGGCCGGGGAGCTGTTTTTT
clone size: many
J gene: TRBJ2-2
D gene: NA
V gene: TRBV29-1

CDR3 protein: CASSLQEGRGTDTQYF
CDR3 DNA: TGTGCCAGCAGTCTTCAAGAGGGGAGGGGGACAGATACGCAGTATTTT
clone size: many
J gene: TRBJ2-3
D gene: NA
V gene: TRBV12-3/TRBV12-4

CDR3 protein: CASSSYRGLAGPGDTQYF
CDR3 DNA: TGCGCCAGCAGCTCTTACAGAGGACTAGCGGGGCCCGGTGATACGCAGTATTTT
clone size: few
J gene: TRBJ2-3
D gene: TRBD2
V gene: TRBV5-1

CDR3 protein: CASSQDRTGTVNEKLFF
CDR3 DNA: TGCGCCAGCAGCCAAGATCGGACCGGGACAGTTAATGAAAAACTGTTTTTT
clone size: NA
J gene: TRBJ1-4
D gene: TRBD1
V gene: TRBV4-1

CDR3 protein: CSASVEAGMRQFF
CDR3 DNA: TGCAGTGCTAGTGTCGAGGCCGGAATGAGGCAGTTCTTC
clone size: many
J gene: TRBJ2-1
D gene: NA
V gene: TRBV20-1

CDR3 protein: CASSLDRGSGELFF
CDR3 DNA: TGTGCCAGCAGCTTAGACAGGGGTTCCGGGGAGCTGTTTTTT
clone size: few
J gene: TRBJ2-2
D gene: TRBD1
V gene: TRBV7-2

CDR3 protein: CASSPGLILTDTQYF
CDR3 DNA: TGTGCCAGCAGCCCGGGACTCATCCTCACAGATACGCAGTATTTT
clone size: many
J gene: TRBJ2-3
D gene: NA
V gene: TRBV12-3/TRBV12-4

CDR3 protein: CASSYDRENEQYF
CDR3 DNA: TGTGCCAGCAGTTACGACAGGGAAAACGAGCAGTACTTC
clone size: many
J gene: TRBJ2-7
D gene: TRBD1
V gene: TRBV6-6

CDR3 protein: CASRVSPTDTQYF
CDR3 DNA: TGTGCCAGCCGTGTCAGCCCCACAGATACGCAGTATTTT
clone size: few
J gene: TRBJ2-3
D gene: NA
V gene: TRBV6-1

CDR3 protein: CASSPQGAQRQPQHF
CDR3 DNA: TGTGCCAGCAGCCCCCAGGGGGCCCAACGCCAGCCCCAGCATTTT
clone size: NA
J gene: TRBJ1-5
D gene: TRBD1
V gene: TRBV12-3/TRBV12-4

CDR3 protein: CASSWGTGLEETQYF
CDR3 DNA: TGCGCCAGCAGCTGGGGTACAGGGTTGGAGGAGACCCAGTACTTC
clone size: many
J gene: TRBJ2-5
D gene: NA
V gene: TRBV5-1